This record covers a single T cell receptor beta chain. Its antigen is not known. The source of the sample is a study of cytomegalovirus exposure and HLA in healthy donors. PCR amplification relied on 60 Vbeta primers (plus 13 Jbeta primers). TCRdb's copy holds only in-frame clones and misses some; the assay was immunoSEQ multiplex PCR. Its table records 100,000 to 150,000 clones. Study-wide results and caveats: Whilst most TCR sequences proved rare, a subset of public TCRs occurred across many donors.

The sequence came from a man aged 18 to 29 in good health and CMV-seronegative. Sequencing used PBMCs.

As DNA, the CDR3 is TGCGCCAGCAGCTTGAGTGGCGGGGACGGCTACACCTTC. Translated, it gives CASSLSGGDGYTF. This sequence joins TRBV5-1 and TRBJ1-2; D may be TRBD1 (5 bases). The CDR3 has 13 residues. V shed 1 base and J shed 8 bases, with 12 bases lying between them. Germline assignment: CDR1 SGHRS and CDR2 YFSETQ. The full variable domain, its missing parts supplied by reference TRBV5-1 and TRBJ1-2, is KAGVTQTPRYLIKTRGQQVTLSCSPISGHRSVSWYQQTPGQGLQFLFEYFSETQRNKGNFPGRFSGRQFSNSRSEMNVSTLELGDSALYLCASSLSGGDGYTFGSGTRLTVV.